These T cell receptor beta chains were read from a single sample in a study of T-cell reconstitution after alpha-beta-depleted transplantation in children. TCRdb ran MiXCR on the PCR reads and lists one entry per CDR3 protein. This repertoire shows hundreds of thousands of distinct CDR3 sequences, 10% to 15% found once; its top ten account for over 2%. The specimen was PBMCs, mostly from graft donor cells, collected 360 days after TCRalphabeta/CD19-depleted stem cell transplant. These receptors all stem from a male patient aged 10 to 17 who had a stem cell transplant for acute myeloid leukemia, so the T cells may come from the graft donor. Both conserved end residues are part of each CDR3. D genes are given only for firm matches. Clone size is stated in some rows and not others, as once, few, many or a class when expanded.

v_call,d_call,clone_size,j_call,cdr3_nt,cdr3_aa
TRBV20-1,.,few,TRBJ2-5,TGCAGTGCTAGGGCTCAGCTCCAAGAGACCCAGTACTTC,CSARAQLQETQYF
TRBV29-1,.,medium-sized,TRBJ2-1,TGCAGCGTTGTTCGGGTTGGCGGGACCGAGCAGTTCTTC,CSVVRVGGTEQFF
TRBV28,.,few,TRBJ1-1,TGTGCCAGCAGTTGGGGGGCGTTGAACACTGAAGCTTTCTTT,CASSWGALNTEAFF
TRBV2,TRBD1,few,TRBJ2-5,TGTGCCAGCACCAAAGAGGGGACAGGGGGCCAAGAGACCCAGTACTTC,CASTKEGTGGQETQYF
TRBV30,.,.,TRBJ2-1,TGTGCCTGGACCGGACTGGAGCAGTTCTTC,CAWTGLEQFF
TRBV5-1,.,few,TRBJ2-4,TGCGCCAGCAGCTTGGATGGTGGCCCCAAAAACATTCAGTACTTC,CASSLDGGPKNIQYF
TRBV29-1,TRBD2,few,TRBJ2-1,TGCAGCGATTTGACTAGCGGGAGATCGGTCTTC,CSDLTSGRSVF
TRBV12-3/TRBV12-4,.,many,TRBJ2-1,TGCGCCAGCAGCCTAATAGGCAATGAGCAGTTCTTC,CASSLIGNEQFF
TRBV6-2/TRBV6-3,.,.,TRBJ2-1,TGTGCCAGCAGTTACCGATTAAGGGACAATGAGCAGTTCTTC,CASSYRLRDNEQFF
TRBV15,TRBD1,few,TRBJ2-1,TGTGCCACCAGCAGAGCCCGAGGACAGGGTGGGAGGTATAACAATGAGCAGTTCTTC,CATSRARGQGGRYNNEQFF
TRBV28,TRBD2,few,TRBJ2-5,TGTGCCAGCAGTTTAAGCGGGGACCAAGAGACCCAGTACTTC,CASSLSGDQETQYF
TRBV5-1,TRBD2,few,TRBJ2-1,TGCGCCAGCAGCTTAGAACTAGCGGGAGTCAGGGAGCAGTTCTTC,CASSLELAGVREQFF
TRBV7-3,.,few,TRBJ2-7,TGTGCCAGCAGCCCCCACGCTGGCTACGAGCAGTACTTC,CASSPHAGYEQYF
TRBV9,.,many,TRBJ2-1,TGTGCCAGCAGCATGACCCTCGCAAATGAGCAGTTCTTC,CASSMTLANEQFF
TRBV15,.,.,TRBJ2-7,TGTGCCACCAGCAGAGATTGGGCGACGGGGGAGCAGTACTTC,CATSRDWATGEQYF
TRBV11-2,.,.,TRBJ2-1,TGTGCCAGCAGCTTCCACGGTCTAGCCTACAATGAGCAGTTCTTC,CASSFHGLAYNEQFF
TRBV7-9,TRBD2,few,TRBJ2-5,TGTGCCAGCAGCCAGGGACTAGCGGGGAAGCAAGAGACCCAGTACTTC,CASSQGLAGKQETQYF
TRBV3-1,.,.,TRBJ2-7,TGTGCCAGCAGCGCCGTCTACGAGCAGTACTTC,CASSAVYEQYF
TRBV24-1,TRBD2,few,TRBJ2-2,TGTGCCACCAGTGAACGACTAGCGGGTCCCGCCGGGGAGCTGTTTTTT,CATSERLAGPAGELFF
TRBV7-2,TRBD1,.,TRBJ1-1,TGTGCCAGCAGCTTAGGGGGACAGGGAACGGGAACTGAAGCTTTCTTT,CASSLGGQGTGTEAFF
TRBV7-3,.,few,TRBJ2-1,TGTGCCAGCGGTGGGGGCGCCTCCTACAATGAGCAGTTCTTC,CASGGGASYNEQFF
TRBV3-1,TRBD2,.,TRBJ2-3,TGTGCCAGCAGCCAAGATCTTTCTAGCGGGAGGGTACCAGATACGCAGTATTTT,CASSQDLSSGRVPDTQYF